This T cell receptor beta chain was obtained from a study of cytomegalovirus exposure and HLA in healthy donors. Study in general: An earlier analysis identified more than 95 million unique TCR beta sequences in some 180 million T cells. Study results and limitations: Per a prior analysis, the majority of TCR beta V segments were productive roughly 87% or roughly 30% of the time. Most likely, a cluster of highly shared sequence variants arose as a sequencing artifact.

In this sample, this clone turned up a few times. Antigen unknown. Primers included in the PCR were 60 Vbeta and 13 Jbeta primers. TCRdb's table, derived via immunoSEQ multiplex PCR, lists solely in-frame clones and lacks some. Seen here are 200,000 or so clones, approximately 82% observed once, and the top ten hold roughly 0.6%. The sequencing sample was made of PBMCs. This clonotype originated in a man between 18 and 29 years old in good health and CMV-seronegative.

CDR3 amino acids: CASRRGGTQYF. DNA of the CDR3: TGTGCCAGCAGAAGGGGGGGGACCCAGTACTTC. This chain joins TRBV28 and TRBJ2-5; D possibly corresponds to TRBD2 (7 bases). V lost 6 bases, J lost 7 bases, and 9 bases lay in between. The germline V gene has CDR1 MDHEN and CDR2 SYDVKM. The CDR3 spans 11 residues.